One and the same sample provided the 14 T cell receptor beta chains below, sequenced in a study of T cell repertoires in cytomegalovirus infection. Using its own MiXCR run on the reads, TCRdb lists one record per CDR3 protein. This sample has 76,000 or so distinct CDR3 sequences, with less than 4.5% found just once. Sequencing was done on a sample of PBMCs. These receptors all come from a human donor in good health (CMV status not recorded). Some clones in this sample may be carry-over from other donors' samples.

This clonotype was detected many times. J is TRBJ2-3 and V is TRBV6-6; 9 bases line up with TRBD1. The CDR3 loop spans 16 amino acids. V lost 2 bases and J lost 5; bases outside the gene matches: 8. The germline gives CDR1 MNHNY, CDR2 SVGAGI (reference sequence). This chain's CDR3 is CASSYTVDRGKDTQYF. DNA of the CDR3: TGTGCCAGCAGTTACACCGTGGACAGGGGTAAAGATACGCAGTATTTT.

This clonotype was counted ten times or more. The chain employs TRBV7-2 and TRBJ1-2; D ambiguous. The V end lost 1 base, the J end lost 4 bases, and 13 bases lay between the germline ends. This CDR3 spans 15 amino acids. The germline V gene encodes CDR1 SGHTA and CDR2 FQGNSA. CDR3 loop: CASSLGRELTYGYTF. The CDR3 DNA follows: TGTGCCAGCAGCTTAGGGAGGGAACTAACCTATGGCTACACCTTC.

This clonotype was counted many times. The V gene is TRBV27, the J gene TRBJ1-1; D not resolved. This CDR3 has 13 residues. The ends were cut back, 5 bases at V and 1 base at J, with 8 bases in the middle. Per germline, CDR1 MNHEY and CDR2 SMNVEV (reference sequence). The CDR3 here is CASSARPNTEAFF. CDR3 coding DNA: TGTGCCAGCAGTGCCCGACCGAACACTGAAGCTTTCTTT.

In its sample, this clonotype was seen many times. The rearrangement joins TRBV28 to TRBJ2-5, with D uncertain. V was trimmed by 3 bases and J by 5 bases, leaving 7 bases between them. Germline CDR1 and CDR2: MDHEN and SYDVKM. This CDR3 is built from 12 residues. CDR3 DNA sequence: TGTGCCAGCAGTTTGTCCTGGGAGACCCAGTACTTC. Translated: CASSLSWETQYF.

This clonotype was detected ten times or more. V usage is TRBV7-2 and J usage is TRBJ2-7; D perhaps matches TRBD2 (6 bases). The CDR3 has 14 amino acids. V shed 5 bases and J shed 0 bases, with 11 bases lying between them. CDR1 SGHTA and CDR2 FQGNSA come from the germline V gene. The CDR3 protein is CASSGGVNSYEQYF. The CDR3 DNA is TGTGCCAGCAGCGGCGGGGTGAACTCCTACGAGCAGTACTTC.

This clonotype was observed at least ten times. The V and J genes are TRBV20-1 and TRBJ2-1; 7 nucleotides match TRBD2. J lost 4 bases, V lost 6 bases, and 3 bases had no gene match. CDR3 length equals 12 residues. Germline CDR1 reads DFQATT; CDR2 reads SNEGSKA (reference sequence). The chain's CDR3 is CSAIAGYNEQFF. The CDR3 DNA reads as TGCAGTGCCATAGCGGGTTACAATGAGCAGTTCTTC.

In its sample, this clonotype was seen many times. This chain uses TRBV7-2 with TRBJ1-4, with D unresolved. The V gene's germline CDR1 is SGHTA and CDR2 FQGNSA. This CDR3 is 13 amino acids long. The V end was cut by 2 bases, the J end by 8 bases, with 9 bases between. The CDR3 DNA is TGTGCCAGCAGCTTAAGTGCCGGGGAAAAACTGTTTTTT. Translated, it gives CASSLSAGEKLFF.

This clonotype was counted ten times or more. As DNA, the CDR3 is TGTGCCAGCAGTTTCGGTCTCTTCACTCAGCCCCAGCATTTT. The encoded protein is CASSFGLFTQPQHF. The V gene is TRBV12-3 or TRBV12-4, the J gene TRBJ1-5; D unclear. This CDR3 comprises 14 residues. Trimming removed 3 bases at V and 6 bases at J, with 12 bases between.

This clonotype has a count of ten or more. The DNA of the CDR3 is TGTGCCAGCAGCGCCGACTCCTACAATGAGCAGTTCTTC. It codes for CASSADSYNEQFF. This sequence joins TRBV11-2 and TRBJ2-1; no definite D call. V lost 5 bases to trimming and J lost 0 bases, with 5 bases between them. This CDR3 has 13 amino acids. CDR1 is SGHAT, CDR2 FQNNGV, per germline.

This clonotype was seen repeatedly, ten times or more. An end of the junction differs from the germline gene, which may be a read error. The chain links TRBV5-5 to TRBJ2-3; D is uncertain. This CDR3 is 17 amino acids long. Germline V lookup: CDR1 SGHKS, CDR2 YYEKEE (reference sequence). CDR3 bases: TGTGTCAGCAGCTTGTTTCAGCTTGTTTTGAGATCAGAGACGCAGTATTTT. Translated: CVSSLFQLVLRSETQYF.

This clonotype was observed at least ten times. The V gene is TRBV18, the J gene TRBJ1-5; 9 bases line up with TRBD1. The CDR3 sequence is 13 residues long. Germline CDR1 and CDR2: KGHSH and LQKENI. J lost 5 bases, V lost 4 bases, and 0 bases had no gene match. This CDR3 is CASSRDRDQPQHF. CDR3 DNA sequence: TGTGCCAGCTCACGGGACAGGGATCAGCCCCAGCATTTT.

This clonotype was recorded at least ten times. V and J are TRBV10-3 and TRBJ2-7, with 7 nucleotides matching TRBD1. This CDR3 spans 12 amino acids. V trimming: 7 bases; J trimming: 6 bases; junction bases outside the gene matches: 6. Germline V gene sequence: CDR1 ENHRY, CDR2 SYGVKD. Here the CDR3 reads CAIKQGSLEQYF. The CDR3 DNA reads as TGTGCCATCAAACAGGGGTCTCTCGAGCAGTACTTC.

Many counts were recorded for this clonotype. The rearrangement links TRBV7-8 to TRBJ1-3; possible D gene TRBD1, 5 bases. Germline V gives CDR1 SGHVS, CDR2 FQNEAQ. V lost 0 bases and J 1 base, leaving 13 bases between the germline ends. This CDR3 has 17 residues. CDR3 nucleotides: TGTGCCAGCAGCTTAGCTGCGGGACCGGGATCTGGAAACACCATATATTTT. Translating gives CASSLAAGPGSGNTIYF.

This clonotype was recorded many times. CDR3 region: CASSLFGGSNQPQHF. CDR3 sequence (DNA): TGTGCCAGCAGTTTATTCGGCGGTAGCAATCAGCCCCAGCATTTT. The rearrangement uses TRBV28 and TRBJ1-5; no reliable D call. V lost 1 base and J lost 0, with 7 bases in between. Germline V gene lookup returns CDR1 MDHEN and CDR2 SYDVKM. This CDR3 has 15 residues.